The T cell receptor beta chain described here comes from a study of CD8 T cells in Susac syndrome. Healthy donors constituted the control group, matched for age and sex. The CDR3 spans 14 residues. V lost 5 bases and J lost 4; bases outside the gene matches: 7. CDR1 is DFQATT, CDR2 SNEGSKA, per germline (reference sequence). Reverse transcription of roughly 0.5 to 1 ug RNA was performed with random hexamers. Amplification of the TCR beta CDR3 was carried out by immunoSEQ multiplex PCR, which spanned a total of 54 Vbeta and 13 Jbeta segments. TCRdb redid the calling of the immunoSEQ multiplex PCR reads with MiXCR, one entry per CDR3 protein. This sample has about 49,000 distinct CDR3 sequences; roughly 93% occur once, and the top ten carry about 0.54%.

The chain joins TRBV20-1 to TRBJ2-1; 8 bases agree with TRBD1. Material: CD8+ T cells from PBMCs. The TCR originated in a human donor in good health. The CDR3 DNA reads TGCAGTGCTCAGGACAGGGCGGGGTACAATGAGCAGTTCTTC. This encodes CSAQDRAGYNEQFF.